The rows below give T cell receptor beta chains drawn from one sample of a study of vaccination and CD4 T cells after COVID-19. One entry per CDR3 protein results from TCRdb running MiXCR on the PCR reads. The table lists some 20,000 distinct CDR3 sequences, 40% to 50% of them singletons, with approximately 6.5% in the top ten. Their cognate antigens are unknown. The sequenced sample was CD4+ T cells from blood, cultured in vitro, obtained before SARS-CoV-2 vaccination. The receptor source for this set is a human donor who had recovered from COVID-19. CDR3s include the opening cysteine and the closing phenylalanine or tryptophan. A D gene is named only where the DNA matches it firmly. A row's size may be missing; if present it is once, few, many or a size class.

TRBV24-1	.	few	TRBJ2-1	CATLPAVRGGQGNEQFF	TGTGCCACCTTACCCGCGGTTAGGGGGGGGCAGGGGAATGAGCAGTTCTTC
TRBV5-1	.	.	TRBJ2-3	CASSPNSLPVTQYF	TGCGCCAGCAGCCCAAACTCCCTCCCCGTTACGCAGTATTTT
TRBV6-2/TRBV6-3	TRBD2	.	TRBJ2-5	CASSYPGLAGYETQYF	TGTGCCAGCAGTTACCCGGGACTAGCGGGGTATGAGACCCAGTACTTC
TRBV6-2/TRBV6-3	.	.	TRBJ1-1	CASRPSDGGRNTEAFF	TGTGCCAGCAGACCAAGCGATGGGGGGAGGAACACTGAAGCTTTCTTT
TRBV2	.	.	TRBJ2-1	CASSEVEQFF	TGTGCCAGCAGTGAAGTTGAGCAGTTCTTC
TRBV7-8	.	.	TRBJ2-5	CASSLARGKETQYF	TGTGCCAGCAGCTTAGCGAGAGGTAAAGAGACCCAGTACTTC
TRBV7-2	.	.	TRBJ1-2	CASSGRGVEGNYGYTF	TGTGCCAGCAGCGGGCGAGGGGTGGAGGGCAACTATGGCTACACCTTC
TRBV7-3	.	few	TRBJ1-1	CASSPYRNTEAFF	TGTGCCAGCAGCCCTTACAGAAACACTGAAGCTTTCTTT
TRBV12-5	.	.	TRBJ1-1	CASGLTDNTEAFF	TGTGCTAGTGGTTTGACAGACAACACTGAAGCTTTCTTT
TRBV15	TRBD1	few	TRBJ2-7	CATSREQGAMYEQYF	TGTGCCACCAGCAGAGAACAGGGGGCTATGTACGAGCAGTACTTC
TRBV6-1	TRBD1	few	TRBJ1-5	CASSDLRRDRDQPQHF	TGTGCCAGCAGTGATCTACGAAGGGACAGGGATCAGCCCCAGCATTTT
TRBV4-2	TRBD2	.	TRBJ2-3	CASSQDGTSGADTQYF	TGTGCCAGCAGCCAAGATGGGACTAGCGGGGCAGATACGCAGTATTTT
TRBV7-2	.	.	TRBJ2-2	CASSLRRVGTGELFF	TGTGCCAGCAGCTTAAGGAGGGTCGGCACCGGGGAGCTGTTTTTT
TRBV27	TRBD2	.	TRBJ2-2	CASSQTGLAGLFPAGELFF	TGTGCCAGCAGTCAGACGGGACTAGCGGGATTATTTCCAGCCGGGGAGCTGTTTTTT
TRBV19	TRBD1	.	TRBJ1-5	CASSPGQGANNQPQHF	TGTGCCAGTAGTCCGGGACAGGGGGCGAACAATCAGCCCCAGCATTTT
TRBV20-1	TRBD1	.	TRBJ2-5	CSARDPSTGPETQYF	TGCAGTGCTAGAGACCCCTCGACAGGGCCGGAGACCCAGTACTTC
TRBV7-8	TRBD1	.	TRBJ1-2	CASSLAGQGAKYGYTF	TGTGCCAGCAGCTTAGCGGGGCAGGGGGCGAAGTATGGCTACACCTTC